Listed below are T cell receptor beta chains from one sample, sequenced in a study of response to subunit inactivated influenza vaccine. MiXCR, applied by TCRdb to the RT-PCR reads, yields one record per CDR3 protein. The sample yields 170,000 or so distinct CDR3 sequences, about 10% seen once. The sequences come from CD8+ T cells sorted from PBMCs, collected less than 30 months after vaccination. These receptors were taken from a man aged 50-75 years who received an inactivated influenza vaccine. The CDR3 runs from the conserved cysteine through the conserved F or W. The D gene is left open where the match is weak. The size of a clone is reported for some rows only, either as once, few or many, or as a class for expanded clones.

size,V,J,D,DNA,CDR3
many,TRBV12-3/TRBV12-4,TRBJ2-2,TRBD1,TGTGCCAGCAGTAACAGGGGATACACCGGGGAGCTGTTTTTT,CASSNRGYTGELFF
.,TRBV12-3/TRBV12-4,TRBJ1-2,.,TGTGCCAGCAGTTTAGGACTATTAGCTAACTATGGCTACACCTTC,CASSLGLLANYGYTF
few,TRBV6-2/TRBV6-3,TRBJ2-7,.,TGTGCCAGCAAGGACCTTCTCTCCTACGAGCAGTACTTC,CASKDLLSYEQYF
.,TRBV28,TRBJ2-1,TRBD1,TGTGCCAGCAGCTTCATAATGAGTTATTTCGGGACAGGGGGCAATGAGCAGTTCTTC,CASSFIMSYFGTGGNEQFF
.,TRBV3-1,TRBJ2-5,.,TGTGCCAGCAGCCACACCCCCCAGGATCGGGAGACCCAGTACTTC,CASSHTPQDRETQYF
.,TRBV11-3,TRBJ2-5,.,TGTGCCAGCAGCTCAGGGGAGGGCAGGTACCAAGAGACCCAGTACTTC,CASSSGEGRYQETQYF
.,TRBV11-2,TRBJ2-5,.,TGTGCCAGCAGAACCGCAGGAGAGACCCAGTACTTC,CASRTAGETQYF
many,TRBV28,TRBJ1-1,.,TGTGCCACCAGAGCGGTCGAGGGGGGCACTGAAGCTTTCTTT,CATRAVEGGTEAFF
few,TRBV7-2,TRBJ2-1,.,TGTGCCAGCAGCGGTTTTAGCGGCTCCTCCTACAATGAGCAGTTCTTC,CASSGFSGSSYNEQFF
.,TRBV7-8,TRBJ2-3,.,TGTGCCAGCAGCCCGGAGTTTTCCCGCAACACAGATACGCAGTATTTT,CASSPEFSRNTDTQYF
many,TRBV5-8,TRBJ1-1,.,TGTGCCAGCAGCCAAAACCAACGGTACACTGAAGCTTTCTTT,CASSQNQRYTEAFF
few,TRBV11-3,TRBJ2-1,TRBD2,TGTGCCAGCAGCCCCGGGAGGAGCTCCTACAATGAGCAGTTCTTC,CASSPGRSSYNEQFF
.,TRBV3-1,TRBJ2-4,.,TGTGCCAGCAGCCCTATAGGGGGGCTTGGAGCCAAAAACATTCAGTACTTC,CASSPIGGLGAKNIQYF
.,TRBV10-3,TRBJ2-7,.,TGTGCCATCAGTGAGTCCTTAAGGGGGATCACCTACGAGCAGTACTTC,CAISESLRGITYEQYF
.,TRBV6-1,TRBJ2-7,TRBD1,TGTGCCAGCACCTTGATGGCACAGGGGGCCAACGAGCAGTACTTC,CASTLMAQGANEQYF
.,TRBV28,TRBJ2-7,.,TGTGCCAGCAGTTTAGGAACGAGGAGCTCCTACGAGCAGTACTTC,CASSLGTRSSYEQYF
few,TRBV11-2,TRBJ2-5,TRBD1,TGTGCCAGCAGCCCCGGGACAGGGGCGTTAGAGACCCAGTACTTC,CASSPGTGALETQYF
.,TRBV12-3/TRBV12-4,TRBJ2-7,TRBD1,TGTGCCAGCACCTTAGGAGAAGCTCAGGGACAGGGGCTATCCTACGAGCAGTACTTC,CASTLGEAQGQGLSYEQYF
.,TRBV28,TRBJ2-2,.,TGTGCCAGCAGCTCCGTGGGAAGGGGTCTAACCGGGGAGCTGTTTTTT,CASSSVGRGLTGELFF
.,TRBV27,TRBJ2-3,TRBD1,TGTGCCAGCAGTTTATTACAGGGGGCTGCCACAGATACGCAGTATTTT,CASSLLQGAATDTQYF